What follows are 8 T cell receptor beta chains derived from one specimen sequenced in a study of cytomegalovirus exposure and HLA in healthy donors. It was with 60 Vbeta and 13 Jbeta primers that the PCR ran. Clones were sequenced by immunoSEQ multiplex PCR, and TCRdb holds only the in-frame ones, with some missing. The data contain about 170,000 clones, roughly 79% of them seen just once; the ten biggest clones take up 5% to 8%. The sample comprised PBMCs. All receptors derive from a man between 35 and 55 years old in good health and CMV-seropositive.

V gene TRBV5-1 combines with J gene TRBJ2-3; 9 positions match TRBD1. The CDR3 extends over 16 amino acids. Germline V gives CDR1 SGHRS, CDR2 YFSETQ. J lost 4 bases, V lost 0 bases, and 6 bases had no gene match. The CDR3 sequence: CASSLGGTGWSDTQYF. The CDR3 coding sequence is TGCGCCAGCAGCTTGGGAGGGACAGGGTGGTCAGATACGCAGTATTTT.

This chain links TRBV29-1 with TRBJ2-1, with 10 positions matching TRBD2. The CDR3 totals 13 residues. Germline V lookup: CDR1 SQVTM, CDR2 ANQGSEA. Losses at the gene ends were 5 bases for V and 9 bases for J; bases not matched to a gene: 7. This CDR3 reads CSVCLAGVGEQFF. CDR3 in DNA: TGCAGCGTTTGCCTAGCGGGAGTCGGTGAGCAGTTCTTC.

The chain links TRBV28 to TRBJ2-7; 7 bases fit TRBD1. Unmatched junction bases numbered 6, after V lost 5 bases and J lost 2 bases. Germline V CDR1 and CDR2: MDHEN, SYDVKM. The length of the CDR3 is 14 residues. The CDR3 spells CASSVRQGTYEQYF. CDR3 sequence (DNA): TGTGCCAGCAGTGTCCGACAGGGCACCTACGAGCAGTACTTC. The entire variable domain, with the rest obtained from reference TRBV28 and TRBJ2-7, is as follows: DVKVTQSSRYLVKRTGEKVFLECVQDMDHENMFWYRQDPGLGLRLIYFSYDVKMKEKGDIPEGYSVSREKKERFSLILESASTNQTSMYLCASSVRQGTYEQYFGPGTRLTVT.

V gene TRBV5-1 combines with J gene TRBJ1-1; TRBD1 might be the D (5 bases). Trimming pared 2 bases from V and 6 bases from J, leaving 14 bases between. Looked up from germline, CDR1 is SGHRS and CDR2 is YFSETQ. The CDR3 is 14 amino acids. CDR3 coding DNA: TGCGCCAGCAGCTTCGATGCAGGGTCGGCTGAAGCTTTCTTT. This encodes CASSFDAGSAEAFF. The full variable domain, its missing parts supplied by reference TRBV5-1 and TRBJ1-1, is KAGVTQTPRYLIKTRGQQVTLSCSPISGHRSVSWYQQTPGQGLQFLFEYFSETQRNKGNFPGRFSGRQFSNSRSEMNVSTLELGDSALYLCASSFDAGSAEAFFGQGTRLTVV.

This clone showed up just once. The gene calls are TRBV11-3 and TRBJ2-3, with D perhaps matching TRBD1 (6 bases). The V gene lost 2 bases and the J gene lost 6 bases, with 24 bases spanning the gap. Per germline, CDR1 SGHNT and CDR2 YENEEA. The CDR3 covers 18 residues. CDR3 bases: TGTGCCAGCAGCTTATGGGGTGGGAAGACAGGTGAATCCGATACGCAGTATTTT. It specifies CASSLWGGKTGESDTQYF.

The chain recombines TRBV28 with TRBJ2-5; maybe TRBD2 (7 bases). Germline V gives CDR1 MDHEN, CDR2 SYDVKM. CDR3 size: 15 residues. V was clipped by 1 base and J by 4 bases, with 13 bases between them. Here the CDR3 reads CASSLSRGGVETQYF. As DNA, the CDR3 is TGTGCCAGCAGTTTATCAAGGGGGGGGGTAGAGACCCAGTACTTC.

The V gene is TRBV6-5, the J gene TRBJ2-7; D might be TRBD1 (5 bases). Germline CDR1 reads MNHEY; CDR2 reads SVGAGI. Trimming took 2 bases from V and 6 from J, leaving 17 bases between them. CDR3 length: 15 residues. The CDR3 sequence: CASSYRGVTLSEQYF. The CDR3 DNA is TGTGCCAGCAGTTACAGGGGCGTCACTCTCTCCGAGCAGTACTTC.

J is TRBJ2-3 and V is TRBV5-1; TRBD2 matches at 9 bases. Germline-derived CDR1 and CDR2 are SGHRS and YFSETQ. Unmatched junction bases numbered 7, after V lost 0 bases and J lost 2 bases. The CDR3 loop spans 17 amino acids. The CDR3 is CASSLVASGDNTDTQYF. In DNA, the CDR3 is TGCGCCAGCAGCTTGGTGGCTAGCGGGGACAACACAGATACGCAGTATTTT.